The rows below give T cell receptor beta chains drawn from one sample of a study of blood T cells in healthy people across ages. One entry per CDR3 protein results from TCRdb running MiXCR on the 5' RACE reads. This sample yields 750,000 to 950,000 distinct CDR3 sequences, of which roughly 50% are seen a single time; about two fifths belongs to the top ten. The sample taken for sequencing was blood. The receptors were gathered from a man older than 75 in good health. Each CDR3 is given with its conserved first and last residue. The D gene is left open where the match is weak. A clone size is listed for some rows: how often the clone was seen (once, few, many), or a class if it is expanded.

j_call	v_call	clone_size	d_call	cdr3_aa	cdr3_nt
TRBJ1-5	TRBV24-1	few	NA	CATSDFRGGNQPQHF	TGTGCCACCAGTGATTTCAGGGGAGGCAATCAGCCCCAGCATTTT
TRBJ1-1	TRBV7-2	NA	NA	CASSSARGTEAFF	TGTGCCAGCAGCTCGGCAAGGGGCACTGAAGCTTTCTTT
TRBJ2-5	TRBV6-6	once	NA	CASSYSGLMYGGTQYF	TGTGCCAGCAGTTACTCGGGGCTTATGTATGGGGGGACCCAGTACTTC
TRBJ2-7	TRBV14	many	TRBD1	CASSQDRLTGGTYEQYF	TGTGCCAGCAGCCAAGATCGCCTGACAGGGGGTACGTACGAGCAGTACTTC
TRBJ1-5	TRBV2	NA	NA	CASRRNQPQHF	TGTGCCAGCAGGAGAAATCAGCCCCAGCATTTT
TRBJ2-3	TRBV14	NA	TRBD2	CASSHGLAGSGDTQYF	TGTGCCAGCAGCCACGGACTAGCGGGGTCCGGGGATACGCAGTATTTT
TRBJ2-7	TRBV20-1	NA	NA	CSARDLRGQSTYEQYF	TGCAGTGCTAGAGATCTGAGGGGCCAGTCTACCTACGAGCAGTACTTC
TRBJ1-6	TRBV27	NA	NA	CASSSLRAGDSPLHF	TGTGCCAGCAGCAGCCTCAGGGCTGGTGATTCACCCCTCCACTTT
TRBJ2-2	TRBV30	NA	TRBD2	CAWSVGLAFQTGELFF	TGTGCCTGGAGTGTAGGACTAGCGTTCCAAACCGGGGAGCTGTTTTTT
TRBJ2-1	TRBV6-2/TRBV6-3	few	TRBD2	CASKRTSGWGSEQFF	TGTGCCAGCAAACGGACTAGCGGGTGGGGGAGTGAGCAGTTCTTC
TRBJ2-4	TRBV5-6	NA	NA	CASSSRYFKNIQYF	TGTGCCAGCAGTTCAAGGTACTTCAAAAACATTCAGTACTTC
TRBJ2-3	TRBV28	NA	NA	CASSLVAVHTDTQYF	TGTGCCAGCAGTTTAGTCGCGGTGCACACAGATACGCAGTATTTT
TRBJ2-6	TRBV29-1	NA	NA	CSAYVGANVLTF	TGCAGCGCCTATGTCGGGGCCAACGTCCTGACTTTC
TRBJ2-5	TRBV6-2/TRBV6-3	NA	TRBD2	CASSFPEREGPRETQYF	TGTGCCAGCAGTTTCCCCGAGCGGGAGGGCCCTCGTGAGACCCAGTACTTC
TRBJ1-5	TRBV29-1	NA	TRBD1	CSVVAEGQALGSNQPQHF	TGCAGCGTTGTGGCCGAGGGACAGGCCCTAGGAAGCAATCAGCCCCAGCATTTT
TRBJ1-4	TRBV5-1	NA	NA	CASSSGVTNEKLFF	TGCGCCAGCAGCAGCGGGGTCACAAATGAAAAACTGTTTTTT
TRBJ1-1	TRBV9	few	NA	CASSVTGQGSPMNTEAFF	TGTGCCAGCAGCGTTACGGGGCAGGGGAGTCCCATGAACACTGAAGCTTTCTTT